Listed below are T cell receptor beta chains from one sample, sequenced in a study of cytomegalovirus exposure and HLA in healthy donors. Using immunoSEQ multiplex PCR, the repertoire was profiled, and TCRdb retains in-frame clones only, with some absent. The data show 65,000 to 90,000 clones, roughly four fifths seen once. What was sequenced was PBMCs. The receptors come from a man aged 18 to 29 in good health and CMV-seronegative. The CDR3 runs from the conserved cysteine through the conserved F or W. The D gene is left open where the match is weak. For some rows the clone size is stated as once, few or many, or as a class when expanded; others skip it.

J gene | V gene | clone size | D gene | CDR3 protein | CDR3 DNA
TRBJ1-2 | TRBV29-1 | NA | TRBD1 | CSVLTGTGSISGYTF | TGCAGCGTGCTAACCGGGACAGGGAGTATCTCCGGCTACACCTTC
TRBJ2-3 | TRBV7-6 | NA | TRBD2 | CASTKLVLPQGLAPDTQYF | TGTGCCAGCACCAAATTGGTACTCCCACAAGGACTAGCTCCAGATACGCAGTATTTT
TRBJ1-1 | TRBV28 | NA | TRBD1 | CASSLRTGRTEAFF | TGTGCCAGCAGTTTGCGGACAGGGCGGACTGAAGCTTTCTTT
TRBJ1-5 | TRBV7-9 | NA | TRBD1 | CSSSWGYDRAQPQHF | TGTTCCAGCAGCTGGGGTTACGACAGGGCTCAGCCCCAGCATTTT
TRBJ2-5 | TRBV5-4 | NA | TRBD1 | CASSSRQGSYQETQYF | TGTGCCAGCAGCAGCCGACAGGGGTCCTACCAAGAGACCCAGTACTTC
TRBJ1-5 | TRBV10-2 | NA | TRBD1 | CASSPTGGRGQPQHF | TGCGCCAGCAGCCCTACAGGGGGCCGGGGTCAGCCCCAGCATTTT
TRBJ2-1 | TRBV12-5 | NA | TRBD1 | CASGLVSGQGFYNEQFF | TGTGCTAGTGGTTTGGTCTCCGGACAGGGGTTCTACAATGAGCAGTTCTTC
TRBJ2-7 | TRBV5-6 | NA | NA | CASSLEPTYEQYF | TGTGCCAGCAGCTTGGAACCCACTTACGAGCAGTACTTC
TRBJ2-5 | TRBV30 | NA | NA | CAWEEGWEQYF | TGTGCCTGGGAAGAAGGGTGGGAGCAGTACTTC
TRBJ2-5 | TRBV10-3 | once | NA | CATAGAGRGLETQYF | TGTGCCACCGCCGGGGCCGGGAGAGGCCTAGAGACCCAGTACTTC
TRBJ1-4 | TRBV18 | few | NA | CASSPRGATNEKLFF | TGTGCCAGCTCACCACGGGGCGCAACTAATGAAAAACTGTTTTTT
TRBJ2-1 | TRBV7-3 | NA | TRBD2 | CASSLMSGTELWEQFF | TGTGCCAGCAGCTTAATGAGCGGGACTGAATTATGGGAGCAGTTCTTC
TRBJ2-5 | TRBV5-4 | NA | NA | CASSLAAGTAPGETQYF | TGTGCCAGCAGCTTGGCGGCGGGAACAGCTCCGGGGGAGACCCAGTACTTC
TRBJ1-1 | TRBV30 | NA | NA | CAWSVVVGTEAFF | TGTGCCTGGAGTGTAGTCGTCGGCACTGAAGCTTTCTTT
TRBJ1-3 | TRBV18 | NA | TRBD1 | CASSPRQGAEGNTIYF | TGTGCCAGCTCACCAAGACAGGGAGCGGAGGGAAACACCATATATTTT
TRBJ2-5 | TRBV5-4 | few | TRBD1 | CASRRTGGRETQYF | TGTGCCAGCCGGCGGACAGGGGGCAGGGAGACCCAGTACTTC
TRBJ2-2 | TRBV19 | once | NA | CASSIQNGELFF | TGTGCCAGTAGTATACAGAACGGGGAGCTGTTTTTT
TRBJ1-2 | TRBV4-1 | NA | NA | CASSQVGQTPSYGYTF | TGCGCCAGCAGCCAAGTAGGACAGACTCCTTCCTATGGCTACACCTTC
TRBJ1-5 | TRBV10-3 | NA | TRBD1 | CAISAGQGVNQPQHF | TGTGCCATCAGCGCGGGACAGGGGGTTAATCAGCCCCAGCATTTT
TRBJ2-7 | TRBV5-1 | once | TRBD1 | CASSYGQGTGVYEQYF | TGCGCCAGCAGCTACGGACAGGGGACAGGGGTCTACGAGCAGTACTTC
TRBJ2-1 | TRBV29-1 | NA | TRBD2 | CSIRLAGGPNEQFF | TGCAGCATAAGACTAGCGGGAGGACCCAATGAGCAGTTCTTC
TRBJ1-1 | TRBV5-4 | few | TRBD1 | CASSLGQGMNTEAFF | TGTGCCAGCAGCTTGGGACAGGGGATGAACACTGAAGCTTTCTTT
TRBJ2-1 | TRBV6-6 | NA | NA | CASSRLSVSSYNEQFF | TGTGCCAGCAGCCGACTTAGCGTTAGTAGTTACAATGAGCAGTTCTTC
TRBJ1-1 | TRBV10-3 | few | NA | CAISESRGMNTEAFF | TGTGCCATCAGTGAGTCTAGGGGTATGAACACTGAAGCTTTCTTT